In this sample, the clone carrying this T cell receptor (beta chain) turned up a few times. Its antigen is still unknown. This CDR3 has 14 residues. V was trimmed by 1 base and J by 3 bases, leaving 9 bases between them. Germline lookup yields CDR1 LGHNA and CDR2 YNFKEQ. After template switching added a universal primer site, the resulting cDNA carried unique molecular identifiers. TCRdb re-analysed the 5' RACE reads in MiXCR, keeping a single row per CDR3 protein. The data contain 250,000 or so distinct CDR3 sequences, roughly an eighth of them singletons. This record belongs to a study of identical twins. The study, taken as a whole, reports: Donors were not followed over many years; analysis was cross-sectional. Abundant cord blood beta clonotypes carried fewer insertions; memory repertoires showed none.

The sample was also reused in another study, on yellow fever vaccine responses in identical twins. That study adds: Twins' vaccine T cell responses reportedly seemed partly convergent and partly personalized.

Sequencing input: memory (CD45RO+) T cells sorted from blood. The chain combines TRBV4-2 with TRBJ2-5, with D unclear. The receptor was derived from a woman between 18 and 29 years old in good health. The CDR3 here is CASSQAGPEETQYF. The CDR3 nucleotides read TGTGCCAGCAGCCAAGCTGGACCCGAAGAGACCCAGTACTTC.